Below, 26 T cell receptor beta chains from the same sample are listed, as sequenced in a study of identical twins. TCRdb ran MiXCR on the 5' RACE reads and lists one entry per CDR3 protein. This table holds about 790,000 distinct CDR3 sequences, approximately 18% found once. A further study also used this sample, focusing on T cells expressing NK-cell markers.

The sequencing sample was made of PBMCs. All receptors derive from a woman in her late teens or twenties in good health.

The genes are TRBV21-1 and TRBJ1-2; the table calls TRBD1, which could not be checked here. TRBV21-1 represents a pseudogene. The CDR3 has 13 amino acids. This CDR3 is CASSNEQGCGYTF. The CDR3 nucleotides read TGTGCCAGCAGCAATGAACAGGGGTGCGGCTACACCTTC.

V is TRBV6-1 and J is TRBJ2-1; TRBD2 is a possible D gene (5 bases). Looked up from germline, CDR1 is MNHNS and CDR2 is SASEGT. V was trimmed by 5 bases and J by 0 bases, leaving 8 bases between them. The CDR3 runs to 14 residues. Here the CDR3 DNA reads TGTGCCAGCAGTTTAGCGCGCTCCTACAATGAGCAGTTCTTC. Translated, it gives CASSLARSYNEQFF.

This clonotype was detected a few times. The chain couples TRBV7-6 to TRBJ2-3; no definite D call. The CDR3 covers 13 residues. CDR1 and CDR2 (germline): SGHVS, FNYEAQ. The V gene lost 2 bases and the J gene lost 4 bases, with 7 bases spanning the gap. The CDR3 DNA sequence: TGTGCCAGCAGCTTATATCCCGCAGATACGCAGTATTTT. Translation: CASSLYPADTQYF.

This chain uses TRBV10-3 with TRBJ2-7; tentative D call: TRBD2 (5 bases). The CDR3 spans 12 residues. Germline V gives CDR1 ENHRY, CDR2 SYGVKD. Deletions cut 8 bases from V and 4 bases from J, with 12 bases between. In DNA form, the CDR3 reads TGTGCCATCGGAGCTCTAGCATACGAGCAGTACTTC. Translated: CAIGALAYEQYF.

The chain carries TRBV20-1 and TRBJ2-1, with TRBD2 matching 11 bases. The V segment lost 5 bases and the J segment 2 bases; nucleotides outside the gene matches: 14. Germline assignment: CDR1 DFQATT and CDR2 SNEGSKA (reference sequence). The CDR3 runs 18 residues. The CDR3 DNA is TGCAGTGCTTATCCTCCGGGACTAGCGGTCGGAGCCTACAATGAGCAGTTCTTC. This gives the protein CSAYPPGLAVGAYNEQFF.

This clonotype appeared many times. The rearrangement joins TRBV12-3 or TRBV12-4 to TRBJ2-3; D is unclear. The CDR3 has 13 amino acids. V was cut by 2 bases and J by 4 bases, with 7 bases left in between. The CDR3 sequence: CASSLRAADTQYF. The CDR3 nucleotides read TGTGCCAGCAGTTTAAGAGCCGCAGATACGCAGTATTTT.

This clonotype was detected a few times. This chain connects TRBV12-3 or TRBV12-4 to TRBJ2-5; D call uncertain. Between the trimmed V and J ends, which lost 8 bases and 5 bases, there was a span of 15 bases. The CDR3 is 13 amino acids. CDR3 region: CASRTLLQETQYF. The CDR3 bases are TGTGCCAGCCGGACCTTACTCCAGGAGACCCAGTACTTC.

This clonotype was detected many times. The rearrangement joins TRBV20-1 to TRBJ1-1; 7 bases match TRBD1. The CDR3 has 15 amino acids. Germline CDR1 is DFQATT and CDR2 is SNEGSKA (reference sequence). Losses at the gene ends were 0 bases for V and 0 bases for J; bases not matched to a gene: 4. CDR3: CSARDWTGLNTEAFF. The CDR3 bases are TGCAGTGCTAGAGATTGGACAGGACTGAACACTGAAGCTTTCTTT.

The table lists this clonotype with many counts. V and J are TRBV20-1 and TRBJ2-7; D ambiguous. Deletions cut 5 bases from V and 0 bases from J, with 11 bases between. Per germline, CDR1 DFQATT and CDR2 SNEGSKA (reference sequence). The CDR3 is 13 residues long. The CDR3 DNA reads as TGCAGTGCTGTCGGCAGAGGCTCCTACGAGCAGTACTTC. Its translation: CSAVGRGSYEQYF.

DNA of the CDR3: TGCAGTGCTCAGAGGGTGGCAGCGGGGGTTTACGAGCAGTACTTC. This gives the protein CSAQRVAAGVYEQYF. The chain uses TRBV20-1 and TRBJ2-7; 8 bases line up with TRBD2. This CDR3 contains 15 residues. Germline assignment: CDR1 DFQATT and CDR2 SNEGSKA (reference sequence). After removal of 5 bases from V and 4 bases from J, the junction contained 13 bases not matched to a gene.

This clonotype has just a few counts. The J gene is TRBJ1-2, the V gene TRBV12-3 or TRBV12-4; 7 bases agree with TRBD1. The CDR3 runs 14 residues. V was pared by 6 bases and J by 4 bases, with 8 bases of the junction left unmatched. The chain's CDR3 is CASRSWTGVYGYTF. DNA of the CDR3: TGTGCCAGCAGGTCCTGGACAGGAGTCTATGGCTACACCTTC.

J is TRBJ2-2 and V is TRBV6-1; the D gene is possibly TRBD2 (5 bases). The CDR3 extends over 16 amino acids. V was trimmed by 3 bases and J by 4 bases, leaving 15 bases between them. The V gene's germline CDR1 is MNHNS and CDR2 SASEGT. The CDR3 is CASSDSLTRRTGELFF. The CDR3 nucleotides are TGTGCCAGCAGTGATTCGCTCACTAGGCGCACCGGGGAGCTGTTTTTT.

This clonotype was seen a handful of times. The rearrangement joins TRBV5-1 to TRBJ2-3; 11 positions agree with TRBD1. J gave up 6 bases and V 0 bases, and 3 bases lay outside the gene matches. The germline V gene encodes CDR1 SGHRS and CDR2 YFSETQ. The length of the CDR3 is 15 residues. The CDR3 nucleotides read TGCGCCAGCAGCTTGGGGGACAGGGGGTCGGATACGCAGTATTTT. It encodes CASSLGDRGSDTQYF. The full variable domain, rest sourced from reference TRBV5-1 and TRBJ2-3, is KAGVTQTPRYLIKTRGQQVTLSCSPISGHRSVSWYQQTPGQGLQFLFEYFSETQRNKGNFPGRFSGRQFSNSRSEMNVSTLELGDSALYLCASSLGDRGSDTQYFGPGTRLTVL.

Here the CDR3 reads CSARPGQGILEQYF. Written as DNA, the CDR3 is TGCAGTGCTAGACCGGGACAGGGGATCCTCGAGCAGTACTTC. The rearrangement joins TRBV20-1 to TRBJ2-7, with 10 bases fitting TRBD1. After removal of 2 bases from V and 6 bases from J, the junction contained 7 bases not matched to a gene. CDR3 length: 14 residues. Germline V gene sequence: CDR1 DFQATT, CDR2 SNEGSKA (reference sequence).

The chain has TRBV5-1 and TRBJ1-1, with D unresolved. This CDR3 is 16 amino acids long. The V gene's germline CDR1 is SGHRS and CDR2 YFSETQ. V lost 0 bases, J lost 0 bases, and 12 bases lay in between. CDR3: CASSLEQSYMNTEAFF. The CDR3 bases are TGCGCCAGCAGCTTGGAGCAGTCATATATGAACACTGAAGCTTTCTTT.

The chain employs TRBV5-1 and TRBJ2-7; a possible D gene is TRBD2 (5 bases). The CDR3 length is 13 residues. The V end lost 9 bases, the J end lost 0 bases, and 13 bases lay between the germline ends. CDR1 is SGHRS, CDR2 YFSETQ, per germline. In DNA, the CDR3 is TGCGCCACCGCCGGGGTCCTCTCCTACGAGCAGTACTTC. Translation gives CATAGVLSYEQYF.

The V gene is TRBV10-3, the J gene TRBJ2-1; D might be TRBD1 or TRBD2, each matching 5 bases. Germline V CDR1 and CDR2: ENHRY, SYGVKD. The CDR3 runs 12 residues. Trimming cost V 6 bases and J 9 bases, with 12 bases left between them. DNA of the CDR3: TGTGCCATCAGGGGGACCCAGGGTGAGCAGTTCTTC. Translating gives CAIRGTQGEQFF.

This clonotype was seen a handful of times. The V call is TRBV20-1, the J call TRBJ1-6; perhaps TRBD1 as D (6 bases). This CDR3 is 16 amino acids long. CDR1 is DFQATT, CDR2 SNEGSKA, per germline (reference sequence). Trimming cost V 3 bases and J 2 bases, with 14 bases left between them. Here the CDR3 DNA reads TGCAGTGCTAGCGAAGGGGGGGAGACCTATAATTCACCCCTCCACTTT. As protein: CSASEGGETYNSPLHF.

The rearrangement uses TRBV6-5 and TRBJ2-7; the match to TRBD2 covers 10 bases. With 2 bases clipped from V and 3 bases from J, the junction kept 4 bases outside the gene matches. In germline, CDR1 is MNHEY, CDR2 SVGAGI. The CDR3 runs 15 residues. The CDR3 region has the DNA TGTGCCAGCAGTTACAGGACTAGCGGAATCTACGAGCAGTACTTC. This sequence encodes CASSYRTSGIYEQYF.

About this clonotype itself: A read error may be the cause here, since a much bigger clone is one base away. The DNA for the CDR3 is TGTGCCAGCAGAACAGCCTACAATGAGCAGTTCTTC. Protein: CASRTAYNEQFF. This sequence joins TRBV25-1 and TRBJ2-1, with no clear D. The V and J ends lost 6 bases and 2 bases respectively, with 5 bases between them. Per germline, CDR1 MGHDK and CDR2 SYGVNS. The CDR3 totals 12 residues.

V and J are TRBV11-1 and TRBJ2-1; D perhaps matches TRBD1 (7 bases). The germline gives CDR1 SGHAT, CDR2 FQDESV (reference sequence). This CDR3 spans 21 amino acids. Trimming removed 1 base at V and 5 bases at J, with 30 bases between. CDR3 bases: TGTGCCAGCAGCTTAGGGTGGAGGGGGCGCGGTGAGACGAGGGCGAACAATGAGCAGTTCTTC. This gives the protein CASSLGWRGRGETRANNEQFF.

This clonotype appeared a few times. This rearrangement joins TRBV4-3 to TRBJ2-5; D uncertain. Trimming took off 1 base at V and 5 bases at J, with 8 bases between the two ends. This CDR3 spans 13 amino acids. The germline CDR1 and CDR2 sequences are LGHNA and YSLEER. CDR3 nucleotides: TGCGCCAGCAGCCAAGTTGGGTCGGAGACCCAGTACTTC. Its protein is CASSQVGSETQYF.

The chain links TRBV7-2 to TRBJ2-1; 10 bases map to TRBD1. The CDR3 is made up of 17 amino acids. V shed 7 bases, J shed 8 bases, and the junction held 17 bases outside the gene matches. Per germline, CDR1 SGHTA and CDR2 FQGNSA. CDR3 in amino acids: CASTSLGAGQGKHEQFF. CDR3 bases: TGTGCCAGCACCTCACTTGGCGCGGGACAGGGGAAGCATGAGCAGTTCTTC.

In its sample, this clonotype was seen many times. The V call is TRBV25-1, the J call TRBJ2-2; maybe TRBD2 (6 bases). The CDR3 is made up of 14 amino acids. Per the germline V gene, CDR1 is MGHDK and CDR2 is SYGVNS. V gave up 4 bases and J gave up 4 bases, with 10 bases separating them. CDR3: CASSGGVLTGELFF. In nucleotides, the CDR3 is TGTGCCAGCAGTGGGGGGGTTCTCACCGGGGAGCTGTTTTTT.

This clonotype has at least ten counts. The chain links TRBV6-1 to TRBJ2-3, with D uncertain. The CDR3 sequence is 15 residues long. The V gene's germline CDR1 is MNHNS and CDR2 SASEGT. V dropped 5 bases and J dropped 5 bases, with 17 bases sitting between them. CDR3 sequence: CASSPSGPSGDTQYF. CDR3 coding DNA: TGTGCCAGCAGTCCCTCCGGCCCGTCGGGAGATACGCAGTATTTT.

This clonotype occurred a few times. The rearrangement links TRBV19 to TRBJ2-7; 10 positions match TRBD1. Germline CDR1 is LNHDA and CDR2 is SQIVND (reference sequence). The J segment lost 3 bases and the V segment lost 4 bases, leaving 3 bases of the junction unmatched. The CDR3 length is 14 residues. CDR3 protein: CASSTGQGIYEQYF. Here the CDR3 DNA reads TGTGCCAGTAGTACGGGACAGGGGATCTACGAGCAGTACTTC.